This T cell receptor (beta chain) was sequenced for a study of shared clonotypes between healthy human individuals. The wider study: CD4 naive and CD4 memory each took three plates per donor, while CD8 naive took two and CD8 memory one.

Sequenced by immunoSEQ multiplex PCR; TCRdb stores in-frame clones only, minus some. The sample has over a million clones, roughly 96% seen once. Germline loops: CDR1 LNHDA, CDR2 SQIVND (reference sequence). The CDR3 length is 14 residues. With 4 bases removed from V and 5 bases from J, the gap between germline ends came to 12 bases. On this clone: As yet, its antigen is unknown.

Notes on the study in general: The sharing of approximately 5.1% of naive CD4 clonotypes was seen across a few donors. Sharing of clonotypes among donors was expected to vary with sequencing depth.

This TCR was sampled from a man aged 30 to 39 in good health. J is TRBJ2-1 and V is TRBV19; perhaps TRBD2 as D (6 bases). Sequencing input: naive CD4+ T cells sorted from blood. Subset meaning: CD45RA+ positively selected. The CDR3 here is CASSTTGVDNEQFF. The CDR3 DNA is TGTGCCAGTAGTACAACGGGAGTGGACAATGAGCAGTTCTTC.